The sequence of this T cell receptor (beta chain) was determined in a study of Ad26.COV2.S vaccination and SARS-CoV-2 variants (dated by TCRdb to the early 2020s). Some background on the complete study: Vaccine-arm donors came from COV1001, a multicentre, randomized, double-blind, placebo-controlled phase I-IIa trial of Ad26.COV2.S in healthy adults. Trial participants were randomized into five groups of five, in which low-dose or high-dose Ad26.COV2.S was given once or twice, or placebo was given on both occasions. TCRbeta repertoire sequencing served as the tool for gauging how specific and how broad the SARS-CoV-2-reactive T cell receptors were following Ad26.COV2.S vaccination. Ad26.COV2.S was given intramuscularly at 5x10^10 or 1x10^11 viral particles, as a single shot or as two shots 56 days apart. Investigators did not know the trial group allocation while performing experiments and assessing outcomes. The TCR-sequenced set comprised approximately 30 samples: around 20 Ad26.COV2.S vaccine recipients, 5 placebo recipients and 8 SARS-CoV-2 convalescent individuals.

TCRbeta CDR3 regions were sequenced with the immunoSEQ Assay. After extraction, genomic DNA underwent amplification by bias-controlled multiplex PCR, followed by high-throughput sequencing. Per the source publication's procedure: To quantify the absolute abundance of every unique TCRbeta CDR3 region, sequences were collapsed and filtered. T cell fraction was estimated by normalizing TCRbeta template counts to usable DNA, which was measured by amplifying reference genes present in all nucleated cells. Repertoire TCRs were annotated as SARS-CoV-2-specific when V gene, CDR3 amino acid sequence and J gene were exactly matched to a known reactive TCR set. The reference SARS-CoV-2 TCR set was obtained from MIRA and was filtered for enrichment in COVID-19-positive ImmuneCODE repertoires, whereby public or cross-reactive TCRs were removed. Based on the MIRA antigens, annotated TCRs were further analysed at the level of specific ORF or position within ORF. Breadth was defined as annotated unique rearrangements over total unique productive rearrangements; depth was the summed frequency of those rearrangements. TCR breadth was compared between groups using two-sided Wilcoxon rank-sum tests. TCRdb re-hosts the immuneACCESS table, in-frame sequences only. Its copies lack some clones; in the studies checked, an unresolved V gene accounts for under half of them, and the cause for the rest is not known. The V and J calls and clone size come from that table; D and trimming were worked out from the DNA. The sample includes just over 350,000 clones, with roughly 81% observed a single time. The leading ten clones occupy roughly 3.3% of the sample.

The investigation overall reported the following: After vaccination, substantial breadth of spike-specific CD8+ and CD4+ T cell responses was reported. The study was not powered to compare responses between vaccine doses or regimens. Compared with placebo recipients, Ad26.COV2.S recipients showed higher spike-specific TCR breadth (P = 0.0014). Non-spike TCR breadth was comparable between vaccine and placebo recipients, consistent with the vaccine containing only spike. The authors noted that the TCR breadth and depth analyses may have underestimated total T cell responses.

There are 14 amino acids in the CDR3, from cysteine to phenylalanine inclusive. The read is trimmed to its CDR3 DNA, 42 bases read in frame from base 1. V was cut back by 5 bases and J by 2 bases, leaving a gap of 15 bases between them. The germline V gene supplies CDR1 SQVTM and CDR2 ANQGSEA. For this clone: Its antigen target is currently unknown. Qualities for individual bases were not recorded, and no much larger clone is one base off.

Per the publication, the treatment or condition label means: some 20 received Ad26.COV2.S at low or high dose, single or two shots; about 5 received placebo; per-sample allocation not given. For vaccine and placebo recipients, repertoires were sequenced using samples collected on day 63 after the first injection. Between 29 July and 7 August 2020, Cohort 1b enrolled 20 to 30 adults aged 18-55 years at one site in Boston, USA. Ad26.COV2.S was a replication-incompetent adenovirus type 26 vector that expressed a prefusion-stabilized SARS-CoV-2 spike protein derived from the original Wuhan strain. This clonotype was obtained from a person between 18 and 65 years old who received the Ad26.COV2.S COVID-19 vaccine or a placebo. The sample consisted of peripheral blood, taken in a trial of Ad26.COV2.S vaccine versus placebo. The rearrangement joined TRBV29-1 to TRBJ2-5; no D segment can be confidently identified. The nucleotides read TGCAGCGTTCTAGTCTCCGGGCGGCAAGAGACCCAGTACTTC. This sequence encodes CSVLVSGRQETQYF.